This T cell receptor beta chain comes out of a study of blood T cell repertoires in COVID-19. Only in-frame clones appear in the TCRdb table, and some are missing; sequencing was by immunoSEQ multiplex PCR. The profile shows fewer than 300,000 clones, 70% to 90% of them singletons. The V gene end was trimmed by 8 bases and the J gene end by 5 bases; junction bases not matched to a gene: 5. The germline V gene encodes CDR1 GTSNPN and CDR2 SVGIG (reference sequence). The CDR3 extends over 12 amino acids. The sample was peripheral blood. V usage is TRBV30 and J usage is TRBJ1-4, with 7 bases aligning to TRBD1. This sequence originates from a woman aged 35 to 49 who had recovered from COVID-19. The CDR3 protein is CARGQENEKLFF. CDR3 sequence (DNA): TGTGCCCGCGGACAGGAAAATGAAAAACTGTTTTTT.